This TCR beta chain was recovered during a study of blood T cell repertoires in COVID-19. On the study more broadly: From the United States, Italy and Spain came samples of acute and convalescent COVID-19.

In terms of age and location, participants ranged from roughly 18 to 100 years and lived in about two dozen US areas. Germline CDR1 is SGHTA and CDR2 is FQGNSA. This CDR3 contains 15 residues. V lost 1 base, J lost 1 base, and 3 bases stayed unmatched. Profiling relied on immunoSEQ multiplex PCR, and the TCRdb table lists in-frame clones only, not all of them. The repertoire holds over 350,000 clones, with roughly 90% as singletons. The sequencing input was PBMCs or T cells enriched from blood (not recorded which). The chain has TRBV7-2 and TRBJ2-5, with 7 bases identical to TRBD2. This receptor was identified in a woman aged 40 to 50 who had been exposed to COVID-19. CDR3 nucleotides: TGTGCCAGCAGCTTAGGGGAGGGTCTCCAAGAGACCCAGTACTTC. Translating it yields CASSLGEGLQETQYF.